The rows below give T cell receptor beta chains drawn from one sample of a study of cytomegalovirus exposure and HLA in healthy donors. The method was immunoSEQ multiplex PCR; TCRdb's version includes in-frame clones alone and lacks a portion of them. The data contain 150,000 to 200,000 clones, 79% of them singletons. The sequencing input was PBMCs. All receptors derive from a woman under 40 in good health and CMV-seropositive. CDR3s include the opening cysteine and the closing phenylalanine or tryptophan.

CDR3 protein,V gene
CASSLASGSTNEKLFF,TRBV5-1
CASSGAGGIYNEQFF,TRBV10-2
CASSQDNGVYEQYF,TRBV4-3
CASSLGSDPNYGYTF,TRBV7-2
CSASLSSGSLAKNIQYF,TRBV29-1
CASSLMTSAEQYF,TRBV5-6
CARSCPTSGRANEQYF,TRBV5-3
CASSVDREGPFSYEQYF,TRBV5-4
CASSQDLSRGTYEQYF,TRBV4-3
CASSPARQSIYGYTF,TRBV7-2
CASSYSLGAYEQYF,TRBV6-5
CASSPDSGTGYYGYTF,TRBV11-2
CASSQSTGMSNQPQHF,TRBV7-8
CASSIGLYSNQPQHF,TRBV19
CSVGGTGVYEQYF,TRBV29-1
CASSSRLAPYF,TRBV2
CASRELAGATTGELFF,TRBV6-1
CASSPYDRPMNTEAFF,TRBV18
CASTGGAFQTQYF,TRBV27
CASSLGGQAAEQYF,TRBV5-1
CASSPTGSSYNEQFF,TRBV5-6
CASSPTPEWGQGHEQFF,TRBV9
CASRGGAGQYYNEQFF,TRBV7-9
CASNGVAKSETQYF,TRBV2
CASSEWGTLNTEAFF,TRBV6-1
CASSLGTSTITASEAFF,TRBV5-4
CASSYREYNEQFF,TRBV5-6
CASSVEERDTDTQYF,TRBV9
CASSFEGDQPQHF,TRBV11-2
CASSQTGTNNSPLHF,TRBV4-1
CASSPPSSETQYF,TRBV7-2
CASGELNTEAFF,TRBV11-3
CASSGLGRNAYGYTF,TRBV25-1
CASSGRGGRADTQYF,TRBV7-2
CASSPRQGNGNTIYF,TRBV4-1
CASSPQGAFNQPQHF,TRBV2
CASSSRRGQERETQYF,TRBV7-9
CASRSRLYSGNTIYF,TRBV7-2
CASKEGAGISYGYTF,TRBV2
CASSEGAGTEAFF,TRBV9
CASRVQGINSPLHF,TRBV6-5
CASSLAAQGLPTYEQYF,TRBV7-2
CASSQGRAGSSRSYTF,TRBV4-1
CAISEGGQGFKTLFF,TRBV10-3
CATGDRTAAAYEQYF,TRBV10-3
CASSREGQGLETQYF,TRBV18
CSVEVGRGIGNEQFF,TRBV29-1
CASSVEGTGSPLHF,TRBV9
CASSSTGVFSGNTIYF,TRBV7-9
CASSSVVQLRAGYTF,TRBV27
CASSHSPGQGITGELFF,TRBV6-4
CASSLDAGFGANVLTF,TRBV5-4
CASSLLGDTHTEAFF,TRBV27
CASSLLFIDSYEQYF,TRBV5-1
CASRNLRDRGYTF,TRBV5-4
CASRYRGTSYEQYF,TRBV19
CASSLVLRNTEAFF,TRBV7-2
CASSIDFTGGLPQHF,TRBV19